These 5 T cell receptor beta chains were sequenced from one sample in a study of blood T cell repertoires in COVID-19. Data came from immunoSEQ multiplex PCR; TCRdb stores just in-frame clones and leaves some out. The repertoire holds some 150,000 clones, with about 88% as singletons. The sequencing input was peripheral blood. The receptor set was obtained from a man aged 45-60 years with active or convalescent COVID-19.

In its sample, this clone was seen a few times. V gene TRBV15 combines with J gene TRBJ2-7; TRBD2 is a possible D gene (6 bases). This CDR3 region has 13 residues. From germline, CDR1 is LNHNV and CDR2 YYDKDF (reference sequence). V lost 0 bases and J lost 6, with 9 bases in between. In DNA, the CDR3 is TGTGCCACCAGCAGAGACCGGGAGACCGAGCAGTACTTC. Encoded protein: CATSRDRETEQYF. Filled out from reference TRBV15 and TRBJ2-7, the complete variable domain reads DAMVIQNPRYQVTQFGKPVTLSCSQTLNHNVMYWYQQKSSQAPKLLFHYYDKDFNNEADTPDNFQSRRPNTSFCFLDIRSPGLGDTAMYLCATSRDRETEQYFGPGTRLTVT.

The chain joins TRBV5-5 to TRBJ2-6; D possibly corresponds to TRBD1 (5 bases). V dropped 2 bases and J dropped 0 bases, with 9 bases sitting between them. Per the germline V gene, CDR1 is SGHKS and CDR2 is YYEKEE (reference sequence). The CDR3 has 16 amino acids. The CDR3 region is CASSFLTVSGANVLTF. The CDR3 nucleotides are TGTGCCAGCAGCTTTCTGACAGTCTCTGGGGCCAACGTCCTGACTTTC.

The V gene is TRBV24-1, the J gene TRBJ1-5; 8 bases map to TRBD1. CDR1 is KGHDR and CDR2 is SFDVKD in the germline V gene. This CDR3 spans 16 amino acids. V trimming: 3 bases; J trimming: 0 bases; junction bases outside the gene matches: 3. The CDR3 loop is CATSDRTGISNQPQHF. CDR3 DNA: TGTGCCACCAGTGATCGGACAGGGATTAGCAATCAGCCCCAGCATTTT.

This chain links TRBV24-1 with TRBJ2-5; D gene unclear. This CDR3 contains 14 residues. V was shortened by 6 bases and J by 2 bases, with 12 bases between the two germline ends. From germline, CDR1 is KGHDR and CDR2 SFDVKD. The CDR3 is CATSSTRLQETQYF. The CDR3 nucleotides read TGTGCCACCAGTTCTACTCGCTTACAAGAGACCCAGTACTTC.

The rearrangement uses TRBV2 and TRBJ2-7, with TRBD2 as a possible D gene (6 bases). Germline V gives CDR1 SNHLY, CDR2 FYNNEI. Trimming removed 1 base at V and 0 bases at J, with 10 bases between. The length of the CDR3 is 15 residues. CDR3 region: CASSEGGDRSYEQYF. CDR3 DNA sequence: TGTGCCAGCAGTGAAGGCGGGGACCGCTCCTACGAGCAGTACTTC.